This is a list of T cell receptor beta chains from one sample in a study of cytomegalovirus exposure and HLA in healthy donors. The data were produced by immunoSEQ multiplex PCR, yet TCRdb's version contains in-frame clones alone and is incomplete. The sample carries under 150,000 clones, 79% recorded once. The sample taken for sequencing was PBMCs. The receptors shown here come from a man aged 18 to 29 in good health and CMV-seronegative. CDR3s include the opening cysteine and the closing phenylalanine or tryptophan. A D gene is named only where the DNA matches it firmly. Rows may omit the clone size; those that give it use once, few, many or a size class.

v_call	clone_size	j_call	d_call	cdr3_aa	cdr3_nt
TRBV5-1	-	TRBJ1-2	TRBD1	CASSFRTGAENGYTF	TGCGCCAGCAGTTTTAGGACAGGGGCGGAGAATGGCTACACCTTC
TRBV18	-	TRBJ2-5	-	CASSLTDQETQYF	TGTGCCAGCTCACTGACAGACCAAGAGACCCAGTACTTC
TRBV30	-	TRBJ1-1	TRBD1	CAWSALTGGTEAFF	TGTGCCTGGAGTGCCTTGACAGGGGGGACTGAAGCTTTCTTT
TRBV7-2	once	TRBJ2-1	-	CASSWGGEQFF	TGTGCCAGCAGCTGGGGGGGCGAGCAGTTCTTC
TRBV5-6	-	TRBJ2-7	-	CASSLDGNYEQYF	TGTGCCAGCAGCTTGGACGGGAACTACGAGCAGTACTTC
TRBV5-4	once	TRBJ2-7	TRBD2	CASSFGGTQYEQYF	TGTGCCAGCAGCTTCGGGGGGACTCAATACGAGCAGTACTTC
TRBV30	-	TRBJ1-5	TRBD1	CAWSKGGTGEVQPQHF	TGTGCCTGGAGTAAGGGAGGGACAGGGGAAGTTCAGCCCCAGCATTTT
TRBV7-9	-	TRBJ1-2	-	CASTGGGDNGYTF	TGTGCCAGCACCGGGGGAGGGGACAATGGCTACACCTTC
TRBV4-1	-	TRBJ2-7	-	CASSPGGGYEQYF	TGCGCCAGCAGCCCGGGTGGGGGCTACGAGCAGTACTTC
TRBV28	-	TRBJ2-5	-	CASSSVQSSDQETQYF	TGTGCCAGCAGCTCGGTACAGTCGTCGGACCAAGAGACCCAGTACTTC
TRBV19	-	TRBJ1-2	-	CASSIFRYGYTF	TGTGCCAGTAGTATATTTCGCTATGGCTACACCTTC
TRBV7-2	-	TRBJ2-3	-	CASSLGGLADTQYF	TGTGCCAGCAGCTTAGGAGGGTTGGCAGATACGCAGTATTTT
TRBV7-2	-	TRBJ1-5	TRBD1	CASSPPGQGFRGNQPQHF	TGTGCCAGCAGCCCTCCGGGACAGGGTTTTCGTGGCAATCAGCCCCAGCATTTT
TRBV7-9	-	TRBJ2-2	-	CASSPAGTGNTGELFF	TGTGCCAGCAGCCCAGCGGGGACAGGAAACACCGGGGAGCTGTTTTTT
TRBV19	-	TRBJ2-6	-	CASGTGDSGANVLTF	TGTGCCAGCGGAACAGGTGACTCTGGGGCCAACGTCCTGACTTTC
TRBV7-9	once	TRBJ1-2	-	CSSSNVQSFILDGYTF	TGTTCCAGCAGCAACGTCCAGTCCTTCATTCTAGATGGCTACACCTTC